This TCR beta chain was recovered during a study of blood T cell repertoires in COVID-19. V was clipped by 6 bases and J by 6 bases; unmatched bases: 10. Germline loops: CDR1 SNHLY, CDR2 FYNNEI. The CDR3 has 15 residues. Clones were read by immunoSEQ multiplex PCR, and TCRdb kept only the in-frame ones, dropping some. Of about 200,000 clones in the sample, around three quarters were seen once. The genes are TRBV2 and TRBJ1-2, with 10 positions matching TRBD1. This clonotype was obtained from an older woman with acute or convalescent COVID-19. Material for sequencing was peripheral blood. CDR3 region: CASRRNRDRGHGYTF. The DNA of the CDR3 is TGTGCCAGCAGACGCAACCGGGACAGGGGCCATGGCTACACCTTC.